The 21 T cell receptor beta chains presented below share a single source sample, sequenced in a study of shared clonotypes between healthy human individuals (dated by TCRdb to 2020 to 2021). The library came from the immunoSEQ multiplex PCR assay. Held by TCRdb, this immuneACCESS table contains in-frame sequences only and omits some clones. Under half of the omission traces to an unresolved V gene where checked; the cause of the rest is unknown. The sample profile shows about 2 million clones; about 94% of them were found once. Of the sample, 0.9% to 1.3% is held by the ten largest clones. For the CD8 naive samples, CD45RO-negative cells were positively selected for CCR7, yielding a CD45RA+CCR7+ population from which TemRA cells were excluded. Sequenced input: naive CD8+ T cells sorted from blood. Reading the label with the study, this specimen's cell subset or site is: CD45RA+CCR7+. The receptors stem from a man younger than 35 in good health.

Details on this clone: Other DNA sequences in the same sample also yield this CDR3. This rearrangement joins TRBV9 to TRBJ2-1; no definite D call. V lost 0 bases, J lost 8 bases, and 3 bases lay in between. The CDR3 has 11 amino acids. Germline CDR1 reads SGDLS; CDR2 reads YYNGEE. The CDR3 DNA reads TGTGCCAGCAGCGTAGGGCATGAGCAGTTCTTC. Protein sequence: CASSVGHEQFF.

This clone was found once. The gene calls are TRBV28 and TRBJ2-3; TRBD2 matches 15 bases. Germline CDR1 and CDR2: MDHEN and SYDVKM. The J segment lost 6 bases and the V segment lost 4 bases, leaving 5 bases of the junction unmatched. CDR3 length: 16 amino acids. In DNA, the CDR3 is TGTGCCAGCAGTTGGACTAGCGGGGGGGATCGGGATACGCAGTATTTT. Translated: CASSWTSGGDRDTQYF. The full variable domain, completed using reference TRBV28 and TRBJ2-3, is DVKVTQSSRYLVKRTGEKVFLECVQDMDHENMFWYRQDPGLGLRLIYFSYDVKMKEKGDIPEGYSVSREKKERFSLILESASTNQTSMYLCASSWTSGGDRDTQYFGPGTRLTVL.

The CDR3 coding sequence is TGTGCCTGGAACGGACAGCACTATAATTCACCCCTCCACTTT. This translates into CAWNGQHYNSPLHF. This chain joins TRBV30 and TRBJ1-6, with D perhaps matching TRBD1 (6 bases). The CDR3 contains 14 residues. CDR1 is GTSNPN, CDR2 SVGIG, per germline (reference sequence). Between the trimmed V and J ends, which lost 4 bases and 3 bases, there was a span of 10 bases.

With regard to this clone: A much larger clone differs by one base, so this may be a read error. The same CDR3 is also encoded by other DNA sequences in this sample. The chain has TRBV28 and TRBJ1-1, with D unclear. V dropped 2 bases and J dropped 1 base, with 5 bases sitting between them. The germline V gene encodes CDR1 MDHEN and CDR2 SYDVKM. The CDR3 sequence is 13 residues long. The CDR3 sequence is CASSLGRNTEAFF. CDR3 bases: TGTGCCAGCAGTTTAGGGAGGAACACTGAAGCTTTCTTT.

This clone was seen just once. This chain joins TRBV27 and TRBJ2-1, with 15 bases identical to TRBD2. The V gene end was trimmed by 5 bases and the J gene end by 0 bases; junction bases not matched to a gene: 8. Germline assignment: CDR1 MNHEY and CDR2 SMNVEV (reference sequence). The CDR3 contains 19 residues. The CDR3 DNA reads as TGTGCCAGCAGTCCCCTAGGACTAGCGGGAGGGAGCTCCTACAATGAGCAGTTCTTC. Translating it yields CASSPLGLAGGSSYNEQFF.

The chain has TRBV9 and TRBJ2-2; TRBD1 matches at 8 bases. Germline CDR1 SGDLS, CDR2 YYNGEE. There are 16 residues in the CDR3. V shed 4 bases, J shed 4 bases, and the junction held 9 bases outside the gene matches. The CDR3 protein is CASSSQTGVTTGELFF. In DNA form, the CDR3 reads TGTGCCAGCAGCTCTCAGACAGGGGTCACCACCGGGGAGCTGTTTTTT.

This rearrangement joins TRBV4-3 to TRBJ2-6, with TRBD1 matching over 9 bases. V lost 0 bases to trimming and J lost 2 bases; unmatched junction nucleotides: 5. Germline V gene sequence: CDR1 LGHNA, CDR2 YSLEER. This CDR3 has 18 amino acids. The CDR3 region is CASSQEVTGGPGANVLTF. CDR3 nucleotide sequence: TGCGCCAGCAGCCAAGAGGTTACAGGGGGCCCTGGGGCCAACGTCCTGACTTTC.

CDR3 in DNA: TGTGCCAGCAGTGATCTGAGCTCCTTGACAGATACGCAGTATTTT. Amino acid sequence: CASSDLSSLTDTQYF. The chain recombines TRBV6-1 with TRBJ2-3, with D unresolved. The CDR3 sequence is 15 residues long. The germline V gene encodes CDR1 MNHNS and CDR2 SASEGT. Trimming left V 3 bases short and J 3 bases short, with 13 bases between.

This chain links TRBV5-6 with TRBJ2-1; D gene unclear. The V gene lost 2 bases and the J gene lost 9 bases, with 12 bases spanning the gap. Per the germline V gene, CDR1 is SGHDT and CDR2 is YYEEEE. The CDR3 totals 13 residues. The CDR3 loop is CASSLFAGVEQFF. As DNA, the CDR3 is TGTGCCAGCAGCTTATTTGCAGGTGTTGAGCAGTTCTTC.

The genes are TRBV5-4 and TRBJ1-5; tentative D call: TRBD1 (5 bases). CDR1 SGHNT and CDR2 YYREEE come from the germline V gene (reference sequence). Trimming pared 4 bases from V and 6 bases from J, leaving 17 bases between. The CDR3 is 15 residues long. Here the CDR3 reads CASSPGAGDGQPQHF. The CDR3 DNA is TGTGCCAGCAGCCCCGGGGCGGGGGATGGTCAGCCCCAGCATTTT.

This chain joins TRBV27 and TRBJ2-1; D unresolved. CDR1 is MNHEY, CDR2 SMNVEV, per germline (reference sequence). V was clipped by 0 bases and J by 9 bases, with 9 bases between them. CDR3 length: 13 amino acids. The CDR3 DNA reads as TGTGCCAGCAGTTTATCTTGGAAAACTGAGCAGTTCTTC. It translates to CASSLSWKTEQFF.

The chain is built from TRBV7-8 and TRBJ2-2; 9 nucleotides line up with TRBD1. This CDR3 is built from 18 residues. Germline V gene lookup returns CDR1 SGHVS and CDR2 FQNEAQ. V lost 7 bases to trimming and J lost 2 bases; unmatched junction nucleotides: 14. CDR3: CASMPLGGQGYNTGELFF. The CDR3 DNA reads TGTGCCAGCATGCCCCTAGGGGGACAGGGCTACAACACCGGGGAGCTGTTTTTT.

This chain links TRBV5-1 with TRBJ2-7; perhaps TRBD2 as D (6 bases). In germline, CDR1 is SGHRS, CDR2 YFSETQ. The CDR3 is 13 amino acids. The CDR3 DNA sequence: TGCGCAGGAAGCAGCGGGTCGTACTACGAGCAGTACTTC. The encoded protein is CAGSSGSYYEQYF. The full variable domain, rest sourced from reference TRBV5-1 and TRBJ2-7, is KAGVTQTPRYLIKTRGQQVTLSCSPISGHRSVSWYQQTPGQGLQFLFEYFSETQRNKGNFPGRFSGRQFSNSRSEMNVSTLELGDSALYLCAGSSGSYYEQYFGPGTRLTVT.

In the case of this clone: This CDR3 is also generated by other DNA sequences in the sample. CDR3 nucleotides: TGTGCCAGTGCTCCGGGACAGGGTTCCTACGAGCAGTACTTC. Translation gives CASAPGQGSYEQYF. The V gene is TRBV19, the J gene TRBJ2-7, with 9 positions matching TRBD1. V dropped 8 bases and J dropped 1; count of bases not matched to a gene: 6. The CDR3 length is 14 residues. The germline V gene encodes CDR1 LNHDA and CDR2 SQIVND (reference sequence).

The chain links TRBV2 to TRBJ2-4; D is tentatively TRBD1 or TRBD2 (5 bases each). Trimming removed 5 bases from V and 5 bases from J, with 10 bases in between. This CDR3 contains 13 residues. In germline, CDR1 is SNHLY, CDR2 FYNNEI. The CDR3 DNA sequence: TGTGCCAGCAGTTCGGGGACGGAAAACATTCAGTACTTC. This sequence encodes CASSSGTENIQYF. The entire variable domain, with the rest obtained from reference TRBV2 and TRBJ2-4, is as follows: EPEVTQTPSHQVTQMGQEVILRCVPISNHLYFYWYRQILGQKVEFLVSFYNNEISEKSEIFDDQFSVERPDGSNFTLKIRSTKLEDSAMYFCASSSGTENIQYFGAGTRLSVL.

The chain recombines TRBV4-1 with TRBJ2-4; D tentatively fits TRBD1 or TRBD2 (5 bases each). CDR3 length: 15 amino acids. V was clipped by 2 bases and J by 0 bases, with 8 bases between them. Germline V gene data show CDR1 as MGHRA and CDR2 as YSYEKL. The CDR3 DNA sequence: TGCGCCAGCAGCCAAACAGGACTAGCCAAAAACATTCAGTACTTC. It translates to CASSQTGLAKNIQYF.

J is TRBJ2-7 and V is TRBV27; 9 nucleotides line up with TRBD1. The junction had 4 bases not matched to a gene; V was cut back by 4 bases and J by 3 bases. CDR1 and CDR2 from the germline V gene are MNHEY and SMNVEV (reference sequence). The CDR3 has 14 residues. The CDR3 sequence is CASSSTGQGYEQYF. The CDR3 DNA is TGTGCCAGCAGTTCGACGGGACAGGGCTACGAGCAGTACTTC.

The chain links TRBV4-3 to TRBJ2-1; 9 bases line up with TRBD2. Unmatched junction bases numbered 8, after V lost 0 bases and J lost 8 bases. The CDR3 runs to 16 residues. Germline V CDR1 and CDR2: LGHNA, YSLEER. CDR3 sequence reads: CASSQEEAGGNDEQFF. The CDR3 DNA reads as TGCGCCAGCAGCCAAGAAGAGGCGGGAGGGAATGATGAGCAGTTCTTC.

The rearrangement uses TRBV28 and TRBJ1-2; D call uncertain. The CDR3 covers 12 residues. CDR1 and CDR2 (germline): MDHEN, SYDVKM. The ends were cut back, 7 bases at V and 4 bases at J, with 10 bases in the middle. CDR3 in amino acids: CASTEVPYGYTF. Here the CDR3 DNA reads TGTGCCAGCACCGAGGTGCCCTATGGCTACACCTTC.

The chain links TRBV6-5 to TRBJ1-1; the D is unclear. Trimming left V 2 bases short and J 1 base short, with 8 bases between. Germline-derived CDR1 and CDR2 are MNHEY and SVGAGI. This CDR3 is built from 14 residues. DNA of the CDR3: TGTGCCAGCAGTTACAGGGTCGAGAACACTGAAGCTTTCTTT. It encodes CASSYRVENTEAFF.

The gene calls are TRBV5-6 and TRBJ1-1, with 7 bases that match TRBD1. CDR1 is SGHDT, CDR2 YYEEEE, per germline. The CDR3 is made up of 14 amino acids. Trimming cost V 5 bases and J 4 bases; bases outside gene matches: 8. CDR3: CASSTLNRGTEAFF. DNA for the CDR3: TGTGCCAGCAGTACGTTAAACAGGGGCACTGAAGCTTTCTTT.